The 31 T cell receptor beta chains listed next were all sequenced from one sample in a study of T-cell memory formation after mild COVID-19. TCRdb itself ran the 5' RACE reads through MiXCR, one entry per CDR3 protein. This table has under 450,000 distinct CDR3 sequences, roughly 19% appearing once. The sequenced sample was PBMCs or a T cell subset sorted from them (not recorded which). These receptors originate from a man aged 18 to 29 who had mild COVID-19 (a few samples of this study predate the infection). Cell type and time point are not known.

The chain recombines TRBV6-5 with TRBJ1-1; no clear D gene. The V end lost 0 bases, the J end lost 1 base, and 9 bases lay between the germline ends. Germline V gene data show CDR1 as MNHEY and CDR2 as SVGAGI. There are 15 residues in the CDR3. The CDR3 sequence is CASSYSAVSNTEAFF. CDR3 sequence (DNA): TGTGCCAGCAGTTACTCGGCGGTTTCGAACACTGAAGCTTTCTTT.

This clonotype was observed a few times. This chain uses TRBV27 with TRBJ2-2; no clear D. The CDR3 contains 12 residues. Deletions cut 2 bases from V and 5 bases from J, with 3 bases between. Per the germline V gene, CDR1 is MNHEY and CDR2 is SMNVEV (reference sequence). The CDR3 DNA reads TGTGCCAGCAGTTTAAAGACCGGGGAGCTGTTTTTT. It is translated as CASSLKTGELFF.

The chain links TRBV27 to TRBJ2-7; D may correspond to TRBD1 or TRBD2 (5 bases each). V was pared by 5 bases and J by 3 bases, with 17 bases between. This CDR3 has 15 residues. Germline assignment: CDR1 MNHEY and CDR2 SMNVEV (reference sequence). In DNA, the CDR3 is TGTGCCAGCAGTGCCTCCGGGACGCTGATCTACGAGCAGTACTTC. The encoded protein is CASSASGTLIYEQYF.

The chain uses TRBV12-3 or TRBV12-4 and TRBJ2-5; unclear D gene. V shed 7 bases and J shed 1 base, with 10 bases lying between them. The CDR3 sequence is 13 residues long. CDR3 sequence reads: CASTPRSQETQYF. CDR3 sequence (DNA): TGTGCCAGCACCCCGCGCAGCCAAGAGACCCAGTACTTC.

This clonotype has more than one count but fewer than ten. The CDR3 loop is CASSLSGVANEQFF. The CDR3 DNA is TGTGCCAGCAGCTTATCGGGCGTTGCGAATGAGCAGTTCTTC. This chain uses TRBV7-9 with TRBJ2-1; D is uncertain. This CDR3 spans 14 amino acids. The V end lost 2 bases, the J end lost 7 bases, and 12 bases lay between the germline ends. Looked up from germline, CDR1 is SEHNR and CDR2 is FQNEAQ (reference sequence).

V gene TRBV11-2 combines with J gene TRBJ2-1; D not resolved. The CDR3 is 13 amino acids. V dropped 1 base and J dropped 2 bases, with 3 bases sitting between them. CDR1 is SGHAT, CDR2 FQNNGV, per germline. The CDR3 nucleotides read TGTGCCAGCAGCTTAGGGGCCTACAATGAGCAGTTCTTC. It is translated as CASSLGAYNEQFF.

Only a few counts were recorded for this clonotype. The chain links TRBV13 to TRBJ2-7, with 10 bases fitting TRBD1. The germline V gene has CDR1 PRHDT and CDR2 FYEKMQ (reference sequence). Trimming removed 5 bases from V and 4 bases from J; junction bases left unmatched: 11. The CDR3 runs to 16 residues. The CDR3 region is CASSPGTGAGQYEQYF. The CDR3 nucleotides read TGTGCCAGCAGCCCGGGGACAGGGGCCGGTCAATACGAGCAGTACTTC.

This clonotype turned up a few times. CDR3 sequence: CASSTNRGQPQHF. The CDR3 bases are TGTGCCAGCAGTACTAACAGGGGTCAGCCCCAGCATTTT. This sequence joins TRBV6-5 and TRBJ1-5; TRBD1 aligns across 7 bases. CDR3 length: 13 residues. Germline V lookup: CDR1 MNHEY, CDR2 SVGAGI. The V segment lost 5 bases and the J segment 6 bases; nucleotides outside the gene matches: 4.

The chain combines TRBV3-1 with TRBJ1-6, with 7 bases matching TRBD1. After removal of 1 base from V and 8 bases from J, the junction contained 8 bases not matched to a gene. The CDR3 is 16 residues long. Per germline, CDR1 LGHDT and CDR2 YNNKEL (reference sequence). The CDR3 protein is CASSQVPSGGDSPLHF. DNA for the CDR3: TGTGCCAGCAGCCAAGTGCCGTCAGGGGGTGATTCACCCCTCCACTTT.

There are a few counts of this clonotype. The V and J genes are TRBV7-9 and TRBJ1-1, with no clear D. The CDR3 runs to 13 residues. Between the trimmed V and J ends, which lost 5 bases and 4 bases, there was a span of 11 bases. Per the germline V gene, CDR1 is SEHNR and CDR2 is FQNEAQ (reference sequence). The CDR3 reads CASSPRQVTEAFF. In DNA form, the CDR3 reads TGTGCCAGCAGCCCTCGACAAGTCACTGAAGCTTTCTTT.

This clonotype turned up a few times. The rearrangement links TRBV24-1 to TRBJ2-3; unclear D gene. CDR3 length: 14 amino acids. V shed 7 bases and J shed 0 bases, with 10 bases lying between them. CDR1 is KGHDR and CDR2 is SFDVKD in the germline V gene. The CDR3 sequence is CATRSDSSTDTQYF. The CDR3 DNA follows: TGTGCCACCAGGAGTGATTCTAGCACAGATACGCAGTATTTT.

The rearrangement joins TRBV29-1 to TRBJ2-7, with TRBD1 identical over 8 bases. The CDR3 has 14 amino acids. Trimming removed 3 bases from V and 3 bases from J; junction bases left unmatched: 7. The germline CDR1 and CDR2 sequences are SQVTM and ANQGSEA. CDR3 bases: TGCAGCGTTGAGGGTCTTGGACAGGGCTACGAGCAGTACTTC. Translated, it gives CSVEGLGQGYEQYF.

This clonotype occurred a few times. V and J are TRBV20-1 and TRBJ2-1, with D perhaps being TRBD1 or TRBD2 (5 bases each). V was pared by 4 bases and J by 5 bases, with 15 bases between. The germline CDR1 and CDR2 sequences are DFQATT and SNEGSKA (reference sequence). The CDR3 has 14 amino acids. The CDR3 DNA is TGCAGTGCTACTTCCGGGACGGCAAACAATGAGCAGTTCTTC. Amino acids: CSATSGTANNEQFF.

The chain is built from TRBV29-1 and TRBJ1-1, with 8 bases fitting TRBD1. Germline V gene sequence: CDR1 SQVTM, CDR2 ANQGSEA. This CDR3 has 13 amino acids. V dropped 4 bases and J dropped 3; count of bases not matched to a gene: 4. CDR3 DNA sequence: TGCAGCGTTGGGGCAGGGGGCGACACTGAAGCTTTCTTT. Its protein product is CSVGAGGDTEAFF.

This clonotype was counted between two and nine times. The chain joins TRBV7-9 to TRBJ1-4, with no clear D. The germline CDR1 and CDR2 sequences are SEHNR and FQNEAQ (reference sequence). This CDR3 spans 14 amino acids. Trimming removed 0 bases at V and 6 bases at J, with 8 bases between. The CDR3 DNA follows: TGTGCCAGCAGCTTAGCGCCTTGGGATGAAAAACTGTTTTTT. Its protein product is CASSLAPWDEKLFF.

V is TRBV12-3 or TRBV12-4 and J is TRBJ1-1; 9 nucleotides align to TRBD1. This CDR3 comprises 14 residues. The junction had 7 bases not matched to a gene; V was cut back by 7 bases and J by 4 bases. The CDR3 region is CASNPLTGGTEAFF. The CDR3 coding sequence is TGTGCCAGCAACCCACTGACAGGGGGCACTGAAGCTTTCTTT.

This rearrangement joins TRBV7-3 to TRBJ2-7, with TRBD2 identical over 8 bases. Unmatched junction bases numbered 3, after V lost 5 bases and J lost 0 bases. The CDR3 runs 14 residues. In germline, CDR1 is SGHTA, CDR2 FQGTGA. In DNA form, the CDR3 reads TGTGCCAGCAGCCCAACTAGCGGCTCCTACGAGCAGTACTTC. Encoded protein: CASSPTSGSYEQYF.

V gene TRBV20-1 combines with J gene TRBJ2-3, with TRBD2 matching 7 bases. Germline assignment: CDR1 DFQATT and CDR2 SNEGSKA (reference sequence). Losses at the gene ends were 0 bases for V and 4 bases for J; bases not matched to a gene: 1. This CDR3 region has 13 residues. CDR3 bases: TGCAGTGCTAGAGATGCGGGGGCAGATACGCAGTATTTT. This translates into CSARDAGADTQYF.

The chain uses TRBV28 and TRBJ1-1; D not certain. The V end was cut by 8 bases, the J end by 4 bases, with 11 bases between. Per germline, CDR1 MDHEN and CDR2 SYDVKM. The CDR3 loop spans 12 amino acids. The CDR3 sequence: CASGLGSTEAFF. CDR3 nucleotide sequence: TGTGCCAGCGGCCTGGGGAGCACTGAAGCTTTCTTT.

This clonotype was counted only a few times. This chain links TRBV5-1 with TRBJ1-2; TRBD1 might be the D (5 bases). The V end lost 5 bases, the J end lost 2 bases, and 13 bases lay between the germline ends. The length of the CDR3 is 14 residues. The germline V gene encodes CDR1 SGHRS and CDR2 YFSETQ. CDR3 coding DNA: TGCGCCAGCAGAAGGGACGATGTAAACTATGGCTACACCTTC. As protein: CASRRDDVNYGYTF.

The sample holds a few counts of this clonotype. V is TRBV14 and J is TRBJ2-1, with a tentative D call TRBD2 (5 bases). Germline V gives CDR1 SGHDN, CDR2 FVKESK. The CDR3 contains 14 residues. Trimming took off 1 base at V and 4 bases at J, with 8 bases between the two ends. The CDR3 loop is CASSQATGYNEQFF. For the CDR3, the DNA is TGTGCCAGCAGCCAAGCCACGGGATACAATGAGCAGTTCTTC.

A few counts support this clonotype. The gene calls are TRBV7-9 and TRBJ1-6; D not resolved. V was pared by 5 bases and J by 10 bases, with 12 bases between. This CDR3 is built from 13 residues. Germline CDR1 and CDR2: SEHNR and FQNEAQ (reference sequence). CDR3 residues: CASSTFAPSPLHF. The CDR3 DNA is TGTGCCAGCAGCACCTTCGCCCCGTCACCCCTCCACTTT.

V is TRBV5-1 and J is TRBJ2-5; 7 positions agree with TRBD1. V lost 4 bases to trimming and J lost 2 bases; unmatched junction nucleotides: 5. There are 14 residues in the CDR3. In germline, CDR1 is SGHRS, CDR2 YFSETQ. The CDR3 loop reads CASSVFRGQETQYF. The DNA of the CDR3 is TGCGCCAGCAGCGTTTTCAGGGGGCAAGAGACCCAGTACTTC.

This clonotype was seen more than once but under ten times. The J gene is TRBJ1-4, the V gene TRBV15; 7 bases agree with TRBD1. The germline gives CDR1 LNHNV, CDR2 YYDKDF (reference sequence). After removal of 2 bases from V and 7 bases from J, the junction contained 13 bases not matched to a gene. The CDR3 has 17 residues. The CDR3 sequence is CATSRPPDRDYGEKLFF. In DNA form, the CDR3 reads TGTGCCACCAGCAGACCCCCTGACAGGGATTACGGTGAAAAACTGTTTTTT.

The chain uses TRBV7-2 and TRBJ2-3; D possibly uses TRBD1 or TRBD2 (5 bases each). V shed 1 base and J shed 4 bases, with 9 bases lying between them. Germline V gene sequence: CDR1 SGHTA, CDR2 FQGNSA. This CDR3 has 14 amino acids. CDR3 DNA sequence: TGTGCCAGCAGCTTAGTCGGGGCGGCAGATACGCAGTATTTT. Translation: CASSLVGAADTQYF.

V gene TRBV12-3 or TRBV12-4 combines with J gene TRBJ2-5; possibly TRBD1 for D (5 bases). The CDR3 runs 13 residues. Trimming took 5 bases from V and 4 from J, leaving 11 bases between them. As DNA, the CDR3 is TGTGCCAGCAGTCCAGGGTTCGGAGAGACCCAGTACTTC. Its translation is CASSPGFGETQYF.

This clonotype was recorded many times. The chain has TRBV3-1 and TRBJ2-5; a possible D gene is TRBD2 (5 bases). This CDR3 is 14 amino acids long. Germline V gene sequence: CDR1 LGHDT, CDR2 YNNKEL (reference sequence). The germline V and J ends were trimmed by 6 bases and 3 bases, with 14 bases remaining between them. The CDR3: CASSPSGYEETQYF. Written as DNA, the CDR3 is TGTGCCAGCAGTCCTTCGGGGTATGAAGAGACCCAGTACTTC.

This clonotype was detected only a few times. The genes are TRBV7-2 and TRBJ2-4; a possible D gene is TRBD2 (6 bases). This CDR3 has 16 amino acids. Trimming shortened V by 2 bases and J by 1 base, and 12 bases separated the two germline ends. Germline values: CDR1 SGHTA, CDR2 FQGNSA. The chain's CDR3 is CASSLLGLAAKNIQYF. CDR3 nucleotide sequence: TGTGCCAGCAGCTTACTCGGCCTAGCGGCCAAAAACATTCAGTACTTC.

V is TRBV9 and J is TRBJ2-1, with 7 bases identical to TRBD2. With 4 bases clipped from V and 6 bases from J, the junction kept 10 bases outside the gene matches. Per the germline V gene, CDR1 is SGDLS and CDR2 is YYNGEE. CDR3 length equals 15 residues. The CDR3 loop is CASSPAGGGPNEQFF. The CDR3 DNA reads TGTGCCAGCAGCCCAGCCGGCGGGGGACCCAATGAGCAGTTCTTC.

This clonotype occurred a few times. This sequence joins TRBV4-1 and TRBJ2-1; D possibly uses TRBD1 or TRBD2 (5 bases each). The CDR3 covers 15 residues. With 0 bases removed from V and 12 bases from J, the gap between germline ends came to 18 bases. Germline lookup yields CDR1 MGHRA and CDR2 YSYEKL. CDR3 bases: TGCGCCAGCAGCCAAGATCAGTTGGATCGGGGCAGGCAGTTCTTC. As protein: CASSQDQLDRGRQFF.

V gene TRBV28 combines with J gene TRBJ2-3, with 10 bases matching TRBD1. Germline V gene sequence: CDR1 MDHEN, CDR2 SYDVKM. V shed 6 bases and J 6 bases; nucleotides not matched to a gene: 3. CDR3 length: 13 amino acids. The CDR3 DNA reads TGTGCCAGCAGATGGACAGGGGGGGATACGCAGTATTTT. This translates into CASRWTGGDTQYF. The whole variable domain, remainder taken from reference TRBV28 and TRBJ2-3, is DVKVTQSSRYLVKRTGEKVFLECVQDMDHENMFWYRQDPGLGLRLIYFSYDVKMKEKGDIPEGYSVSREKKERFSLILESASTNQTSMYLCASRWTGGDTQYFGPGTRLTVL.